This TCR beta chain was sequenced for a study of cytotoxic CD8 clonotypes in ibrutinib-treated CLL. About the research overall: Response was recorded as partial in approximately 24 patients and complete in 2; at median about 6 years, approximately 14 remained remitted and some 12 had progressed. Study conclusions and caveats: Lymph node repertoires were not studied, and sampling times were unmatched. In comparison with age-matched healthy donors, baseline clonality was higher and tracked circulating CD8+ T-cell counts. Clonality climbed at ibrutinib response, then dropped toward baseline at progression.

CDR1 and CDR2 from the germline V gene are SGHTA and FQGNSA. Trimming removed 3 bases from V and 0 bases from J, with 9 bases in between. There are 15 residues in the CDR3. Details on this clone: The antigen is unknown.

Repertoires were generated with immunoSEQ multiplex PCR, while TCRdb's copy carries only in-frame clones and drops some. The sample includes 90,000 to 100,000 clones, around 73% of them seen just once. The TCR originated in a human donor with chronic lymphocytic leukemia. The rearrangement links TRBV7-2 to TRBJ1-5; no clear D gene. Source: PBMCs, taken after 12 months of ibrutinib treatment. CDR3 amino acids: CASSFRALSNQPQHF. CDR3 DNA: TGTGCCAGCAGCTTCCGGGCTCTTAGCAATCAGCCCCAGCATTTT.